A selection of T cell receptor beta chains follows, all from one sample in a study of type 1 regulatory T cells. MiXCR, applied by TCRdb to the reads, yields one record per CDR3 protein. The table lists over 90,000 distinct CDR3 sequences, less than 40% of them singletons. The sample consisted of CD4+ T cells, either the whole sample or a sorted fraction (not recorded which). The receptors shown here come from a human donor in good health. Both conserved end residues are part of each CDR3. Fields, in order: V gene, J gene, D gene, clone size, CDR3 DNA, CDR3 protein. A D gene is named only where the DNA matches it firmly. Only some rows state a clone size, as once, few, many or a class for expanded clones.

V gene: TRBV4-1; J gene: TRBJ2-7; D gene: .; clone size: .; CDR3 DNA: TGCGCCAGCAGCCAAGAGCTGGGGGTGCGGGACGAGCAGTACTTC; CDR3 protein: CASSQELGVRDEQYF
V gene: TRBV5-1; J gene: TRBJ2-1; D gene: TRBD2; clone size: few; CDR3 DNA: TGCGCCAGCAGCTTCGGACTAGCGGGACCTAAGTACAATGAGCAGTTCTTC; CDR3 protein: CASSFGLAGPKYNEQFF
V gene: TRBV6-2/TRBV6-3; J gene: TRBJ1-1; D gene: .; clone size: .; CDR3 DNA: TGTGCCAGCAGTTACGTACGGGGAAACACTGAAGCTTTCTTT; CDR3 protein: CASSYVRGNTEAFF
V gene: TRBV6-5; J gene: TRBJ1-1; D gene: .; clone size: many; CDR3 DNA: TGTGCCAGCAGGGAACACGGGTTGAACACTGAAGCTTTCTTT; CDR3 protein: CASREHGLNTEAFF
V gene: TRBV12-3/TRBV12-4; J gene: TRBJ2-3; D gene: TRBD2; clone size: .; CDR3 DNA: TGTGCCAGCATCCCTGGGACTAGCGGAGCCAGCACAGATACGCAGTATTTT; CDR3 protein: CASIPGTSGASTDTQYF
V gene: TRBV29-1; J gene: TRBJ2-2; D gene: .; clone size: few; CDR3 DNA: TGCAGCGTTGATTCCGGGGAGCTGTTTTTT; CDR3 protein: CSVDSGELFF
V gene: TRBV15; J gene: TRBJ2-7; D gene: .; clone size: .; CDR3 DNA: TGTGCCACCAGCAGGAGAGGGGTTAGCCACGAGCAGTACTTC; CDR3 protein: CATSRRGVSHEQYF
V gene: TRBV19; J gene: TRBJ1-5; D gene: TRBD1; clone size: .; CDR3 DNA: TGTGCCAGTAGTATGGGACAGTTTGGCAATCAGCCCCAGCATTTT; CDR3 protein: CASSMGQFGNQPQHF
V gene: TRBV13; J gene: TRBJ2-1; D gene: .; clone size: .; CDR3 DNA: TGTGCCAGCAGTTGGGCTAGGCGGGCTTACAATGAGCAGTTCTTC; CDR3 protein: CASSWARRAYNEQFF
V gene: TRBV19; J gene: TRBJ2-7; D gene: TRBD2; clone size: .; CDR3 DNA: TGTGCCAGTAGGTCTAGCGGAACCTACGAGCAGTACTTC; CDR3 protein: CASRSSGTYEQYF
V gene: TRBV5-5; J gene: TRBJ2-7; D gene: .; clone size: .; CDR3 DNA: TGTGCCAGCAGCGGCTCAGGGGCGGGAGATCTGTACGAGCAGTACTTC; CDR3 protein: CASSGSGAGDLYEQYF
V gene: TRBV7-6; J gene: TRBJ1-1; D gene: .; clone size: few; CDR3 DNA: TGTGCCAGCAGCTTAGGAGGGGGCACTGAAGCTTTCTTT; CDR3 protein: CASSLGGGTEAFF
V gene: TRBV4-2; J gene: TRBJ1-1; D gene: .; clone size: .; CDR3 DNA: TGTGCCAGCAGCCAAGAGGGCTCGCCGGACACTGAAGCTTTCTTT; CDR3 protein: CASSQEGSPDTEAFF
V gene: TRBV15; J gene: TRBJ1-1; D gene: .; clone size: .; CDR3 DNA: TGTGCCACCAGCAGATCGACAGCCCAGGGGGCTTTCTTT; CDR3 protein: CATSRSTAQGAFF
V gene: TRBV20-1; J gene: TRBJ2-1; D gene: .; clone size: few; CDR3 DNA: TGCAGTGCTAGAGAAGCAGATGAGCAGTTCTTC; CDR3 protein: CSAREADEQFF
V gene: TRBV7-6; J gene: TRBJ1-2; D gene: TRBD1; clone size: few; CDR3 DNA: TGTGCCAGCAGCTACGGCGGACAGGGGGCTCGGGGCTACACCTTC; CDR3 protein: CASSYGGQGARGYTF
V gene: TRBV5-5; J gene: TRBJ2-7; D gene: TRBD2; clone size: .; CDR3 DNA: TGTGCCAGCACCACAGGACTAGCAGATTACGAGCAGTACTTC; CDR3 protein: CASTTGLADYEQYF
V gene: TRBV10-3; J gene: TRBJ2-7; D gene: TRBD1; clone size: .; CDR3 DNA: TGTGCCATCAGTGATAGGACAGGGACTGAGGAGCAGTACTTC; CDR3 protein: CAISDRTGTEEQYF
V gene: TRBV11-2; J gene: TRBJ2-7; D gene: .; clone size: .; CDR3 DNA: TGTGCCAGCAGCTTAGAAGGGACACAGACCTACGAGCAGTACTTC; CDR3 protein: CASSLEGTQTYEQYF
V gene: TRBV29-1; J gene: TRBJ2-1; D gene: TRBD1; clone size: .; CDR3 DNA: TGCAGCGTTGGCGGACAGGGTGATGGTAATGAGCAGTTCTTC; CDR3 protein: CSVGGQGDGNEQFF
V gene: TRBV7-2; J gene: TRBJ2-5; D gene: TRBD2; clone size: .; CDR3 DNA: TGTGCCAGCAGCAGATCTAGCGGGTATCAAGAGACCCAGTACTTC; CDR3 protein: CASSRSSGYQETQYF
V gene: TRBV5-1; J gene: TRBJ2-3; D gene: TRBD1; clone size: once; CDR3 DNA: TGCGCCAGCAGCTTGGCGGGACAGCCCACAGATACGCAGTATTTT; CDR3 protein: CASSLAGQPTDTQYF
V gene: TRBV20-1; J gene: TRBJ2-1; D gene: TRBD2; clone size: .; CDR3 DNA: TGCAGTGCTAGCTGGGCTAGCGGTTACAATGAGCAGTTCTTC; CDR3 protein: CSASWASGYNEQFF
V gene: TRBV12-3/TRBV12-4; J gene: TRBJ1-1; D gene: .; clone size: .; CDR3 DNA: TGTGCCAGCAGTTTAGACAGGCGTGAAGCTTTCTTT; CDR3 protein: CASSLDRREAFF
V gene: TRBV27; J gene: TRBJ2-7; D gene: TRBD1; clone size: .; CDR3 DNA: TGTGCCAGCACGGCAGGGGGCACTCCCTACGAGCAATACTTC; CDR3 protein: CASTAGGTPYEQYF
V gene: TRBV7-9; J gene: TRBJ2-7; D gene: TRBD1; clone size: .; CDR3 DNA: TGTGCCAGCACTCCCACCCCGGGACAGGGGTGGGGGAGCCGCTCCTACGAGCAGTACTTC; CDR3 protein: CASTPTPGQGWGSRSYEQYF
V gene: TRBV3-1; J gene: TRBJ1-5; D gene: .; clone size: .; CDR3 DNA: TGTGCCAGCAGCCAAGACTACAACCAGCCCCAGCATTTT; CDR3 protein: CASSQDYNQPQHF
V gene: TRBV19; J gene: TRBJ2-6; D gene: .; clone size: few; CDR3 DNA: TGTGCCAGTAGTGCGAGGGGATCCGGGGCCAACGTCCTGACTTTT; CDR3 protein: CASSARGSGANVLTF
V gene: TRBV15; J gene: TRBJ1-4; D gene: .; clone size: few; CDR3 DNA: TGTGCCACCAGCAGAGCGGGAGGAGGGGAGGAAAAACTGTTTTTT; CDR3 protein: CATSRAGGGEEKLFF
V gene: TRBV29-1; J gene: TRBJ2-3; D gene: .; clone size: .; CDR3 DNA: TGCAGCGGTTGTGTGGGGGATACGCAGTATTTT; CDR3 protein: CSGCVGDTQYF